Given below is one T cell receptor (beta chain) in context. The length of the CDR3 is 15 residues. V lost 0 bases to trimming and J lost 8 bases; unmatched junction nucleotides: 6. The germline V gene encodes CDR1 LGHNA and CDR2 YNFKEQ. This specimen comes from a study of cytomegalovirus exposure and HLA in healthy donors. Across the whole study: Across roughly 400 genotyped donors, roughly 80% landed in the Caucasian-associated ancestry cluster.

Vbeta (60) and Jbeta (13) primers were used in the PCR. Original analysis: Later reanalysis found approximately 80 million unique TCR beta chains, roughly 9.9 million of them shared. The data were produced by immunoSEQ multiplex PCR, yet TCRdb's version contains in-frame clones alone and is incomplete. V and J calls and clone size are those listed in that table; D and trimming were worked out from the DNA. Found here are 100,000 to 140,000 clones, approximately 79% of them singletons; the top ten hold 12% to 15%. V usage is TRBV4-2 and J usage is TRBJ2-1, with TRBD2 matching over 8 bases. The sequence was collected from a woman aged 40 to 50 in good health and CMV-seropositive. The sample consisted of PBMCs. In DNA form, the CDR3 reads TGTGCCAGCAGCCAAGATTTGCGGGGGGTGGATGAGCAGTTCTTC. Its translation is CASSQDLRGVDEQFF.